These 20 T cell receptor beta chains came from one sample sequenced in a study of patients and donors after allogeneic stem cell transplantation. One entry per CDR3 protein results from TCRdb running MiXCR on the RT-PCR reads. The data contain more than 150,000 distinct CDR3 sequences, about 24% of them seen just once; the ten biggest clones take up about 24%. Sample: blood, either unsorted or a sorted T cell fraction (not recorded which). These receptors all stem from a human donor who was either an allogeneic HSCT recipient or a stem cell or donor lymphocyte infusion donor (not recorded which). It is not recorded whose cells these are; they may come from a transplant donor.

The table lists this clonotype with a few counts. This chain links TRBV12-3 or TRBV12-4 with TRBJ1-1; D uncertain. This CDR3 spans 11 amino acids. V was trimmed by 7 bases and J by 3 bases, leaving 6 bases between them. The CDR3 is CASTLHTEAFF. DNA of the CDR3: TGTGCCAGCACTTTGCACACTGAAGCTTTCTTT.

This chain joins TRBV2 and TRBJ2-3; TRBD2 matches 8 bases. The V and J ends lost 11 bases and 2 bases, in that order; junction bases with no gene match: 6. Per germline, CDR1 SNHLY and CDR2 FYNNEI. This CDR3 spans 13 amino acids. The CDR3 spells CARSGGHTDTQYF. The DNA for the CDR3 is TGTGCCCGGAGCGGGGGACACACAGATACGCAGTATTTT.

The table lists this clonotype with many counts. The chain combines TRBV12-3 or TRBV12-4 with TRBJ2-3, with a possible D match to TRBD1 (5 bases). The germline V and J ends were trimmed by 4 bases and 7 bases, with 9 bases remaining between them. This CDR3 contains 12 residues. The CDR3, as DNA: TGTGCCAGCAGTTATGACAGACATACGCAGTATTTT. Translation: CASSYDRHTQYF.

CDR3 nucleotides: TGTGCCAGCAGTTTAGATGGGGTTGGTGGTAATGAAAAACTGTTTTTT. This sequence encodes CASSLDGVGGNEKLFF. The V and J genes are TRBV12-3 or TRBV12-4 and TRBJ1-4; D is uncertain. The CDR3 is 16 residues long. The V end was cut by 1 base, the J end by 4 bases, with 13 bases between.

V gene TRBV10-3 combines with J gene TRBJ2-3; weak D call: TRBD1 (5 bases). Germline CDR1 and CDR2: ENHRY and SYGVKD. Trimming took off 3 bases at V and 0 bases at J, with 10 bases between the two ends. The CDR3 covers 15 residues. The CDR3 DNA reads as TGTGCCATCAGTGACTGGGGCGGTAGCACAGATACGCAGTATTTT. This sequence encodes CAISDWGGSTDTQYF.

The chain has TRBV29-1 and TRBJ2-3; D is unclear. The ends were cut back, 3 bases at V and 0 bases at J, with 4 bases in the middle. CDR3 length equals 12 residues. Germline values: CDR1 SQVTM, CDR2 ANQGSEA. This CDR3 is CSVERSTDTQYF. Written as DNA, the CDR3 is TGCAGCGTTGAGCGGAGCACAGATACGCAGTATTTT.

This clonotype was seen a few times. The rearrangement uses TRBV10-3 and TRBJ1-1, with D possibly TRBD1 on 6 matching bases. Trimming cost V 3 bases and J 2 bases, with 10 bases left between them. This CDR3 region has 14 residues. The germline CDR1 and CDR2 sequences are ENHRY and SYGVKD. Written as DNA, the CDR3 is TGTGCCATCAGTGAATGGGGGCCTAACACTGAAGCTTTCTTT. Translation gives CAISEWGPNTEAFF.

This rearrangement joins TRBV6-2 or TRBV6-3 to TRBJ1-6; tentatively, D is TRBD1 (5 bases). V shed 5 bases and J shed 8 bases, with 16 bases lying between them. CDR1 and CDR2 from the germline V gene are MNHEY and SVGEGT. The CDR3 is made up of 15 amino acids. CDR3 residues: CASSPGLTGDSPLHF. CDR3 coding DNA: TGTGCCAGCAGTCCGGGGCTTACTGGAGATTCACCCCTCCACTTT.

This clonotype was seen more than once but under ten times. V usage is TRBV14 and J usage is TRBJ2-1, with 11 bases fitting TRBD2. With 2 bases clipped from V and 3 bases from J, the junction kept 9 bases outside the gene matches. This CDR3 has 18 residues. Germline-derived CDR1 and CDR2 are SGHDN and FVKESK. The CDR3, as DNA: TGTGCCAGCAGCCAAACAAGGCTAGCGGGAGGCATCTACAATGAGCAGTTCTTC. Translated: CASSQTRLAGGIYNEQFF.

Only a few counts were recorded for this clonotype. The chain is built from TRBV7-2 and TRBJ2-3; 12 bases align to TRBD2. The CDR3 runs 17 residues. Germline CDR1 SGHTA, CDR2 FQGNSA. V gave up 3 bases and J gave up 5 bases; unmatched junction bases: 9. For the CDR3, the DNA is TGTGCCAGCAGCTTTGCTCCTAGCGGGGGGGCCGGAGATACGCAGTATTTT. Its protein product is CASSFAPSGGAGDTQYF.

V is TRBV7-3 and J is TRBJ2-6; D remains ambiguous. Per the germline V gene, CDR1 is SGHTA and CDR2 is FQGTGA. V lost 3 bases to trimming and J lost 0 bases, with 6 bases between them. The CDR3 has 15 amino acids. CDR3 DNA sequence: TGTGCCAGCAGCTTCATGAACTCTGGGGCCAACGTCCTGACTTTC. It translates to CASSFMNSGANVLTF.

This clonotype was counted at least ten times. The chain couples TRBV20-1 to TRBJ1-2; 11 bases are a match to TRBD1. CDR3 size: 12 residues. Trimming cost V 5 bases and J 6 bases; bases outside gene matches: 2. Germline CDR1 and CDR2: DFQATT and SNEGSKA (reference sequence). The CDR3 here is CSAWTGGDGYTF. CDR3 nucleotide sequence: TGCAGTGCTTGGACAGGGGGCGATGGCTACACCTTC.

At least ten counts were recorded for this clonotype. CDR3 coding DNA: TGCGCCAGCAGCCTATGGGACAGAGACACTGAAGCTTTCTTT. Translating it yields CASSLWDRDTEAFF. The rearrangement links TRBV5-1 to TRBJ1-1; 7 nucleotides match TRBD1. The CDR3 totals 14 residues. CDR1 is SGHRS, CDR2 YFSETQ, per germline. The V segment lost 4 bases and the J segment 3 bases; nucleotides outside the gene matches: 6. Looking up the rest from reference TRBV5-1 and TRBJ1-1 gives the full variable domain: KAGVTQTPRYLIKTRGQQVTLSCSPISGHRSVSWYQQTPGQGLQFLFEYFSETQRNKGNFPGRFSGRQFSNSRSEMNVSTLELGDSALYLCASSLWDRDTEAFFGQGTRLTVV.

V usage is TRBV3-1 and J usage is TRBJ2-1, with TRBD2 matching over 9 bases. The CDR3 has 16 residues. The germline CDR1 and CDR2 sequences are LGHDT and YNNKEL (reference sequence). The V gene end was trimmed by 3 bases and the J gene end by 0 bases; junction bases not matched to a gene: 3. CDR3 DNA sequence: TGTGCCAGCAGCCAGGGTAGCGGGAGCTCCTACAATGAGCAGTTCTTC. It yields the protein CASSQGSGSSYNEQFF.

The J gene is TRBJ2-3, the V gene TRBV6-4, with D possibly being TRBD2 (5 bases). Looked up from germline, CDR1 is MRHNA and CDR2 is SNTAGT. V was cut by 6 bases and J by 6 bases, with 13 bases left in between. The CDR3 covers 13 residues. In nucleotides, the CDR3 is TGTGCCAGCAGAAGGACTCCCTGGGATACGCAGTATTTT. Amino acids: CASRRTPWDTQYF.

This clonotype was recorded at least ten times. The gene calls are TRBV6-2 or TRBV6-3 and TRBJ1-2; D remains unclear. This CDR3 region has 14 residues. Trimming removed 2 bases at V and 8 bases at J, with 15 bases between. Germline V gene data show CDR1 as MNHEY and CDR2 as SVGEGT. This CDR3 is CASSYTAVGGGYTF. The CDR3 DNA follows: TGTGCCAGCAGTTACACGGCGGTCGGAGGAGGCTACACCTTC.

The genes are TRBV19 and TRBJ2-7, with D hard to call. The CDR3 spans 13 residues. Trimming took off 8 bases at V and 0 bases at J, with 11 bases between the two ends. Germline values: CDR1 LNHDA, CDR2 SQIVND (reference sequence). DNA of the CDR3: TGTGCCAGTTCCCGGGCGTCCTCCTACGAGCAGTACTTC. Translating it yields CASSRASSYEQYF.

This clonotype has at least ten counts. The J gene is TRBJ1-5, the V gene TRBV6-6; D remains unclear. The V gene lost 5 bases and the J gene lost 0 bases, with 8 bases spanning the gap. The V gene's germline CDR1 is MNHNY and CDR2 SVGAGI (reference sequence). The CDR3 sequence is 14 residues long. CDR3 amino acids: CASSVTYSNQPQHF. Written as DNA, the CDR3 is TGTGCCAGCAGTGTGACTTATAGCAATCAGCCCCAGCATTTT.

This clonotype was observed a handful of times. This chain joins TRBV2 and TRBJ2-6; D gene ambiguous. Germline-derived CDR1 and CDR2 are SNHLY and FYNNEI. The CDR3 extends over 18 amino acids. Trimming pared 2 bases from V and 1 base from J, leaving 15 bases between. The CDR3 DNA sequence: TGTGCCAGCAGTGAATTGTCGAGTGATCCATCTGGGGCCAACGTCCTGACTTTC. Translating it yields CASSELSSDPSGANVLTF.

The CDR3 loop reads CASSIRTGRYYGYTF. The DNA of the CDR3 is TGCGCCAGCAGCATTCGGACAGGGCGTTACTATGGCTACACCTTC. The chain is built from TRBV5-1 and TRBJ1-2; the match to TRBD1 covers 8 bases. CDR3 length equals 15 residues. V gave up 4 bases and J gave up 3 bases; unmatched junction bases: 8. Per the germline V gene, CDR1 is SGHRS and CDR2 is YFSETQ.